One sample yielded the 25 T cell receptor beta chains listed below, sequenced in a study of early T cells in non-severe SARS-CoV-2 infection. TCRdb called the 5' RACE reads again in MiXCR, with one record for every CDR3 protein. Among tens of thousands of distinct CDR3 sequences listed, around 5.7% were seen once. This sample comprised whole blood, obtained at baseline. These receptors were obtained from an adult who was a healthcare worker with PCR-confirmed SARS-CoV-2 infection or an uninfected control (not recorded which).

Ten or more counts support this clonotype. The gene calls are TRBV11-2 and TRBJ2-3; possible D gene TRBD1, 5 bases. The CDR3 has 18 amino acids. Trimming shortened V by 1 base and J by 0 bases, and 17 bases separated the two germline ends. Germline CDR1 is SGHAT and CDR2 is FQNNGV. CDR3 nucleotides: TGTGCCAGCAGCTTAGCCGCAGGGCCCTCATCTAGCACAGATACGCAGTATTTT. Translating it yields CASSLAAGPSSSTDTQYF.

The V gene is TRBV28, the J gene TRBJ2-4, with TRBD2 as a possible D gene (5 bases). From germline, CDR1 is MDHEN and CDR2 SYDVKM. The CDR3 totals 15 residues. V gave up 4 bases and J gave up 0 bases, with 10 bases separating them. CDR3: CASSYPGIAKNIQYF. In nucleotides, the CDR3 is TGTGCCAGCAGTTACCCGGGAATAGCCAAAAACATTCAGTACTTC.

This clonotype was seen ten or more times. The chain couples TRBV5-6 to TRBJ1-1; D is ambiguous. This CDR3 is built from 15 residues. Trimming removed 4 bases at V and 0 bases at J, with 13 bases between. Germline V gives CDR1 SGHDT, CDR2 YYEEEE. The CDR3 nucleotides read TGTGCCAGCAGCCCGGTTGGGAGAATGAACACTGAAGCTTTCTTT. It is translated as CASSPVGRMNTEAFF.

Ten or more counts support this clonotype. As DNA, the CDR3 is TGTGCCAGCTCAAGATCACAGGCGGGCGCCTACAATGAGCAGTTCTTC. Translated: CASSRSQAGAYNEQFF. The V gene is TRBV18, the J gene TRBJ2-1; D might be TRBD1 or TRBD2, each matching 5 bases. V was shortened by 5 bases and J by 2 bases, with 16 bases between the two germline ends. Per the germline V gene, CDR1 is KGHSH and CDR2 is LQKENI. There are 16 residues in the CDR3.

This clonotype was seen repeatedly, ten times or more. V is TRBV7-9 and J is TRBJ1-2; D is perhaps TRBD1 (5 bases). Between the trimmed V and J ends, which lost 3 bases and 5 bases, there was a span of 10 bases. Germline V gene lookup returns CDR1 SEHNR and CDR2 FQNEAQ (reference sequence). This CDR3 spans 13 amino acids. Here the CDR3 DNA reads TGTGCCAGCAGCTTGGACATTGGGTATGGCTACACCTTC. Translation: CASSLDIGYGYTF. The entire variable domain, with the rest obtained from reference TRBV7-9 and TRBJ1-2, is as follows: DTGVSQNPRHKITKRGQNVTFRCDPISEHNRLYWYRQTLGQGPEFLTYFQNEAQLEKSRLLSDRFSAERPKGSFSTLEIQRTEQGDSAMYLCASSLDIGYGYTFGSGTRLTVV.

This clonotype was recorded many times. This chain uses TRBV9 with TRBJ2-2, with 10 bases identical to TRBD2. Trimming removed 1 base from V and 3 bases from J; junction bases left unmatched: 6. Per the germline V gene, CDR1 is SGDLS and CDR2 is YYNGEE. The CDR3 runs to 17 residues. CDR3 protein: CASSVRPLAGHTGELFF. The CDR3 nucleotides read TGTGCCAGCAGCGTAAGGCCACTAGCGGGACACACCGGGGAGCTGTTTTTT.

This clonotype was counted many times. V and J are TRBV5-1 and TRBJ2-3, with 14 nucleotides matching TRBD2. The CDR3 totals 17 residues. Trimming took 4 bases from V and 5 from J; bases not matched to a gene: 9. The germline V gene has CDR1 SGHRS and CDR2 YFSETQ. CDR3 coding DNA: TGCGCCAGCAGCACATCGGGACTAGCGGGAGTGGTAGATACGCAGTATTTT. Its translation is CASSTSGLAGVVDTQYF. Supplemented by reference TRBV5-1 and TRBJ2-3, the full variable domain reads KAGVTQTPRYLIKTRGQQVTLSCSPISGHRSVSWYQQTPGQGLQFLFEYFSETQRNKGNFPGRFSGRQFSNSRSEMNVSTLELGDSALYLCASSTSGLAGVVDTQYFGPGTRLTVL.

Comment on this clonotype: A much larger clonotype is one base distant, so this may be a read error. This CDR3 is CSARDLPKVSIQYF. The CDR3 bases are TGCAGTGCTAGAGATTTACCCAAGGTCAGCATTCAGTACTTC. This chain links TRBV20-1 with TRBJ2-4; D is ambiguous. Germline lookup yields CDR1 DFQATT and CDR2 SNEGSKA (reference sequence). Trimming took 0 bases from V and 9 from J, leaving 15 bases between them. The CDR3 runs 14 residues.

The chain is built from TRBV6-5 and TRBJ2-3; 8 nucleotides align to TRBD1. The CDR3 spans 16 residues. With 4 bases clipped from V and 2 bases from J, the junction kept 8 bases outside the gene matches. Looked up from germline, CDR1 is MNHEY and CDR2 is SVGAGI. For the CDR3, the DNA is TGTGCCAGCAGTTCCAGGGGGCTCGGTATCACAGATACGCAGTATTTT. Its protein is CASSSRGLGITDTQYF.

This clonotype was detected ten times or more. The chain uses TRBV9 and TRBJ1-1, with D possibly matching TRBD1 (6 bases). V lost 6 bases and J lost 8, with 23 bases in between. Germline CDR1 reads SGDLS; CDR2 reads YYNGEE. This CDR3 contains 15 residues. CDR3 nucleotide sequence: TGTGCCAGCACCTATTATAATACAGGGATTGGAGAAGCTTTCTTT. This sequence encodes CASTYYNTGIGEAFF.

The rearrangement uses TRBV18 and TRBJ2-5; weak D call: TRBD2 (6 bases). CDR1 KGHSH and CDR2 LQKENI come from the germline V gene. Trimming left V 0 bases short and J 3 bases short, with 8 bases between. The CDR3 runs 14 residues. CDR3 in DNA: TGTGCCAGCTCACCACCTGCGGGGAAAGAGACCCAGTACTTC. Residues: CASSPPAGKETQYF.

The chain is built from TRBV12-3 or TRBV12-4 and TRBJ2-4; 9 bases match TRBD2. The V and J ends lost 5 bases and 6 bases, in that order; junction bases with no gene match: 8. The length of the CDR3 is 15 residues. Written as DNA, the CDR3 is TGTGCCAGCAGTCCGCGGGAGGGCCGGAGAAACATTCAGTACTTC. Its protein product is CASSPREGRRNIQYF.

At least ten counts were recorded for this clonotype. The chain has TRBV20-1 and TRBJ2-7; D uncertain. This CDR3 is built from 13 residues. Trimming stripped 6 bases from V and 4 bases from J, with 16 bases between. Per the germline V gene, CDR1 is DFQATT and CDR2 is SNEGSKA (reference sequence). This chain's CDR3 is CSARPQDGYEQYF. The CDR3 DNA reads as TGCAGTGCGAGACCCCAGGACGGGTACGAGCAGTACTTC.

A remark on this clonotype: Possible read error: a much larger clone is one base away. Because the CDR3 is missing its conserved closing phenylalanine or tryptophan, this is likely a read error. The chain recombines TRBV7-2 with TRBJ1-1; the D is unclear. Germline-derived CDR1 and CDR2 are SGHTA and FQGNSA. V shed 6 bases and J shed 10 bases, with 15 bases lying between them. The CDR3 spans 12 residues. The CDR3 is CASREDGNGAFL. The CDR3 DNA reads TGTGCCAGCAGGGAGGACGGGAATGGAGCTTTCTTA.

This clonotype was seen ten or more times. The chain joins TRBV13 to TRBJ2-7, with D perhaps matching TRBD1 or TRBD2 (6 bases each). This CDR3 region has 15 residues. Deletions cut 5 bases from V and 5 bases from J, with 19 bases between. Looked up from germline, CDR1 is PRHDT and CDR2 is FYEKMQ (reference sequence). In DNA form, the CDR3 reads TGTGCCAGCAGCGGGGGCACTAGCCAAGGGGACGAGCAGTACTTC. Protein: CASSGGTSQGDEQYF.

This clonotype was picked up many times. J is TRBJ2-7 and V is TRBV15, with 12 bases fitting TRBD2. Germline loops: CDR1 LNHNV, CDR2 YYDKDF (reference sequence). The CDR3 is 16 amino acids. After removal of 1 base from V and 6 bases from J, the junction contained 7 bases not matched to a gene. The CDR3 is CATSRGLAGGESEQYF. CDR3 sequence (DNA): TGTGCCACCAGCAGAGGGCTAGCGGGAGGGGAAAGCGAGCAGTACTTC.

The rearrangement joins TRBV5-1 to TRBJ2-1; a weak D match, TRBD2 (6 bases). CDR3 length: 15 amino acids. V dropped 4 bases and J dropped 6 bases, with 17 bases sitting between them. Germline CDR1 reads SGHRS; CDR2 reads YFSETQ. This CDR3 is CASSARTGSINEQFF. The DNA for the CDR3 is TGCGCCAGCAGCGCGCGGACCGGGAGTATCAATGAGCAGTTCTTC.

This clonotype was seen only a few times. The rearrangement uses TRBV6-6 and TRBJ2-1; D ambiguous. The CDR3 has 12 residues. The germline CDR1 and CDR2 sequences are MNHNY and SVGAGI (reference sequence). Trimming cost V 6 bases and J 8 bases, with 11 bases left between them. CDR3 residues: CASRPEMDEQFF. CDR3 nucleotides: TGTGCCAGCAGACCCGAGATGGATGAGCAGTTCTTC.

This clonotype has a count of ten or more. The CDR3 DNA reads TGTGCCAGCAGCCTCTCAGGGGTGGGGGAAAAACTGTTTTTT. This encodes CASSLSGVGEKLFF. This chain links TRBV3-1 with TRBJ1-4, with a tentative D call TRBD1 (6 bases). CDR3 length: 14 residues. CDR1 LGHDT and CDR2 YNNKEL come from the germline V gene (reference sequence). V was cut by 4 bases and J by 8 bases, with 14 bases left in between.

This clonotype was seen ten or more times. CDR3 sequence: CASSQEGGTGDEKLFF. CDR3 sequence (DNA): TGTGCCAGCAGCCAAGAAGGCGGGACAGGGGACGAAAAACTGTTTTTT. This chain joins TRBV3-1 and TRBJ1-4; 10 nucleotides agree with TRBD1. Germline V gene data show CDR1 as LGHDT and CDR2 as YNNKEL (reference sequence). Trimming took 0 bases from V and 8 from J; bases not matched to a gene: 6. The CDR3 contains 16 residues. Combining the CDR3 with reference TRBV3-1 and TRBJ1-4 gives the whole variable domain DTAVSQTPKYLVTQMGNDKSIKCEQNLGHDTMYWYKQDSKKFLKIMFSYNNKELIINETVPNRFSPKSPDKAHLNLHINSLELGDSAVYFCASSQEGGTGDEKLFFGSGTQLSVL.

Ten or more counts support this clonotype. The chain links TRBV10-2 to TRBJ1-1, with D perhaps TRBD1 (5 bases). V gave up 3 bases and J gave up 1 base, with 9 bases separating them. CDR1 and CDR2 (germline): WSHSY, SAAADI. The CDR3 has 14 residues. The CDR3 spells CASSEQDPNTEAFF. For the CDR3, the DNA is TGCGCCAGCAGTGAACAGGACCCGAACACTGAAGCTTTCTTT.

V and J are TRBV7-9 and TRBJ2-3; 7 bases line up with TRBD1. Per the germline V gene, CDR1 is SEHNR and CDR2 is FQNEAQ (reference sequence). With 6 bases clipped from V and 0 bases from J, the junction kept 3 bases outside the gene matches. CDR3 size: 14 residues. Here the CDR3 reads CASSPTGSTDTQYF. CDR3 nucleotides: TGTGCCAGCAGTCCGACAGGGAGCACAGATACGCAGTATTTT.

This clonotype was seen a few times. J is TRBJ2-5 and V is TRBV12-3 or TRBV12-4; D is unclear. This CDR3 has 14 residues. V was pared by 3 bases and J by 2 bases, with 10 bases between. In DNA, the CDR3 is TGTGCCAGCAGTTTTGACGGAATACAAGAGACCCAGTACTTC. Protein product: CASSFDGIQETQYF.

CDR3 in DNA: TGTGCCAGCAGCTCGATAGGGACAGGGGCCTACGAGCAGTACTTC. Amino acid sequence: CASSSIGTGAYEQYF. The gene calls are TRBV7-2 and TRBJ2-7; TRBD1 matches 10 bases. The CDR3 is 15 amino acids. After removal of 4 bases from V and 2 bases from J, the junction contained 5 bases not matched to a gene. The germline gives CDR1 SGHTA, CDR2 FQGNSA.

The gene calls are TRBV10-3 and TRBJ1-4; 9 bases align to TRBD1. V was clipped by 3 bases and J by 8 bases; unmatched bases: 4. This CDR3 is 14 amino acids long. CDR1 ENHRY and CDR2 SYGVKD come from the germline V gene. In DNA, the CDR3 is TGTGCCATCAGTGAACAGGGGGCAGGAGAAAAACTGTTTTTT. Translated, it gives CAISEQGAGEKLFF.